Included here is one T cell receptor (beta chain) sequence, with context. What it binds is not known. This sample was taken from a study of blood T cells in healthy people across ages. In the study overall: Per two T cells, about one barcoded beta molecule was captured through template switching. General study points: Greater diversity and more naive CD4+ cells were seen in long-lived donors than in aged donors.

For the second PCR, which ran for about 6 to 11 cycles, a sample-barcoded 5' primer and a J-beta primer mix were used. TCRdb passed the 5' RACE reads through MiXCR, listing each CDR3 protein once. The sample includes 600,000 to 850,000 distinct CDR3 sequences, approximately 25% of them seen just once. This CDR3 comprises 16 residues. Germline CDR1 and CDR2: MGHRA and YSYEKL. J lost 9 bases, V lost 1 base, and 11 bases had no gene match. The data were also submitted as part of a second study, on T cells of mothers and their children.

The TCR sequence derives from a boy aged 5-17 years in good health. Source material: blood. This rearrangement joins TRBV4-1 to TRBJ2-5; 10 nucleotides agree with TRBD2. The CDR3 is CASSQVVAGGTMAQYF. CDR3 bases: TGCGCCAGCAGCCAAGTGGTAGCGGGAGGTACCATGGCCCAGTACTTC.